These 14 T cell receptor beta chains originate from one sample sequenced in a study of OX40 agonist ivuxolimab in advanced cancers. Method: immunoSEQ multiplex PCR; TCRdb's copy keeps in-frame clones and lacks some. The table has 92,000 or so clones, around 89% seen once; the top ten hold 7.4%. The sample was CD4+ or CD8+ T cells sorted from blood, taken in a trial of the OX40 agonist ivuxolimab. These receptors originate from an adult with an advanced solid tumor such as melanoma, head and neck, liver or kidney cancer.

This clone showed up just once. The V call is TRBV27, the J call TRBJ2-3; 8 bases map to TRBD2. J lost 6 bases, V lost 4 bases, and 9 bases had no gene match. The CDR3 covers 15 residues. CDR1 MNHEY and CDR2 SMNVEV come from the germline V gene (reference sequence). CDR3 sequence (DNA): TGTGCCAGCAGTTCCTTAGCGGGACCGGCGGATACGCAGTATTTT. Translation gives CASSSLAGPADTQYF.

The chain joins TRBV29-1 to TRBJ1-3, with 7 bases fitting TRBD1. Looked up from germline, CDR1 is SQVTM and CDR2 is ANQGSEA. This CDR3 contains 17 residues. Trimming at V came to 0 bases and at J to 0 bases, leaving 8 bases not matched to a gene. CDR3 in amino acids: CSVEDSLTGSSGNTIYF. DNA for the CDR3: TGCAGCGTTGAAGATTCACTGACAGGGAGCTCTGGAAACACCATATATTTT.

This clone was counted only a few times. The V and J genes are TRBV7-2 and TRBJ1-2, with D possibly being TRBD1 (5 bases). CDR1 and CDR2 (germline): SGHTA, FQGNSA. The CDR3 covers 15 residues. The germline V and J ends were trimmed by 1 base and 4 bases, with 13 bases remaining between them. In nucleotides, the CDR3 is TGTGCCAGCAGCTTAGGAGCGGGGGAGGTCTATGGCTACACCTTC. Encoded protein: CASSLGAGEVYGYTF. Using reference TRBV7-2 and TRBJ1-2 for the parts outside the CDR3, the full variable domain is GAGVSQSPSNKVTEKGKDVELRCDPISGHTALYWYRQSLGQGLEFLIYFQGNSAPDKSGLPSDRFSAERTGGSVSTLTIQRTQQEDSAVYLCASSLGAGEVYGYTFGSGTRLTVV.

This clone appeared a single time. V gene TRBV19 combines with J gene TRBJ2-5, with D unclear. This CDR3 has 14 residues. V lost 5 bases and J lost 4, with 14 bases in between. Germline V gives CDR1 LNHDA, CDR2 SQIVND (reference sequence). CDR3 sequence: CASSWSSVGETQYF. CDR3 DNA sequence: TGTGCCAGTAGTTGGTCGTCAGTAGGAGAGACCCAGTACTTC.

The V gene is TRBV5-1, the J gene TRBJ1-1; the D is unclear. Deletions cut 0 bases from V and 1 base from J, with 4 bases between. Germline V gene data show CDR1 as SGHRS and CDR2 as YFSETQ. CDR3 length: 13 residues. In DNA form, the CDR3 reads TGCGCCAGCAGCTTGGACACGAACACTGAAGCTTTCTTT. Its translation: CASSLDTNTEAFF.

This clone was recorded a few times. The genes are TRBV6-4 and TRBJ2-3, with TRBD2 identical over 11 bases. The CDR3 loop spans 17 amino acids. The germline V gene has CDR1 MRHNA and CDR2 SNTAGT. After removal of 0 bases from V and 1 base from J, the junction contained 3 bases not matched to a gene. The CDR3 nucleotides are TGTGCCAGCAGTGACTCAACTAGCGGGAGTGGCACAGATACGCAGTATTTT. It translates to CASSDSTSGSGTDTQYF.

This sequence joins TRBV19 and TRBJ2-5, with 14 bases identical to TRBD2. The CDR3 runs to 19 residues. Germline CDR1 and CDR2: LNHDA and SQIVND (reference sequence). The V segment lost 3 bases and the J segment 5 bases; nucleotides outside the gene matches: 14. The CDR3 sequence: CASSIGGTSGRSVAETQYF. DNA of the CDR3: TGTGCCAGTAGTATCGGGGGGACTAGCGGGAGATCCGTGGCGGAGACCCAGTACTTC.

This sequence joins TRBV29-1 and TRBJ1-1; TRBD1 agrees at 11 bases. The CDR3 covers 19 residues. The J segment lost 0 bases and the V segment lost 0 bases, leaving 12 bases of the junction unmatched. CDR1 SQVTM and CDR2 ANQGSEA come from the germline V gene. The DNA for the CDR3 is TGCAGCGTTGAAGAGCGCCGAGAAAGGACAGGGGGCTTGAACACTGAAGCTTTCTTT. Its translation is CSVEERRERTGGLNTEAFF.

The J gene is TRBJ2-5, the V gene TRBV7-2; TRBD1 might be the D (5 bases). The CDR3 runs 13 residues. From germline, CDR1 is SGHTA and CDR2 FQGNSA. Trimming removed 4 bases at V and 7 bases at J, with 13 bases between. The CDR3 region has the DNA TGTGCCAGCAGCTCAACAGGTTTGGTGACCCAGTACTTC. Its protein is CASSSTGLVTQYF.

The chain joins TRBV2 to TRBJ1-2; D is perhaps TRBD1 (5 bases). Germline loops: CDR1 SNHLY, CDR2 FYNNEI. This CDR3 comprises 14 residues. Trimming took off 5 bases at V and 0 bases at J, with 10 bases between the two ends. CDR3 in amino acids: CASSLTVANYGYTF. CDR3 nucleotides: TGTGCCAGCAGTTTGACAGTAGCTAACTATGGCTACACCTTC. Together with reference TRBV2 and TRBJ1-2, the CDR3 gives the full variable domain: EPEVTQTPSHQVTQMGQEVILRCVPISNHLYFYWYRQILGQKVEFLVSFYNNEISEKSEIFDDQFSVERPDGSNFTLKIRSTKLEDSAMYFCASSLTVANYGYTFGSGTRLTVV.

This clone was counted between two and nine times. This chain connects TRBV15 to TRBJ2-7; D tentatively fits TRBD1 or TRBD2 (5 bases each). V was cut by 5 bases and J by 1 base, with 15 bases left in between. CDR1 and CDR2 from the germline V gene are LNHNV and YYDKDF (reference sequence). This CDR3 comprises 15 residues. CDR3 in amino acids: CATSRLSTGSYEQYF. The CDR3 nucleotides are TGTGCCACCAGCCGACTATCCACAGGATCCTACGAGCAGTACTTC.

The rearrangement uses TRBV7-9 and TRBJ2-3; no reliable D call. Germline CDR1 SEHNR, CDR2 FQNEAQ (reference sequence). The CDR3 has 12 residues. V lost 2 bases and J 14 bases, leaving 14 bases between the germline ends. The CDR3 DNA reads TGTGCCAGCAGCTTAAACGAGGCCCGGCGGTATTTT. Translated, it gives CASSLNEARRYF.

The chain couples TRBV6-5 to TRBJ2-3; possibly TRBD2 for D (5 bases). The V end lost 6 bases, the J end lost 8 bases, and 9 bases lay between the germline ends. The CDR3 loop spans 11 amino acids. Per germline, CDR1 MNHEY and CDR2 SVGAGI. The CDR3 DNA reads as TGTGCCAGCAGAACTCGGGGTACGCAGTATTTT. Translation: CASRTRGTQYF.

This sequence joins TRBV7-9 and TRBJ2-7, with 10 bases that match TRBD2. CDR1 and CDR2 (germline): SEHNR, FQNEAQ (reference sequence). The CDR3 is 13 residues long. With V trimmed by 1 base and J by 7 bases, 1 base remained unmatched. DNA of the CDR3: TGTGCCAGCAGCTTAGGAGCGGGAGGGGAGCAGTACTTC. This codes for CASSLGAGGEQYF.